This TCR beta chain came from a study of T-cell reconstitution after alpha-beta-depleted transplantation in children. The authors prepared the TCRbeta library with unique molecular identifiers. MiXCR, run by TCRdb on the PCR reads, gives a single entry per CDR3 protein. The sample holds hundreds of thousands of distinct CDR3 sequences; roughly 17% are singletons and the top ten take approximately 29%. The sequence was obtained from a boy in the first two years of life who had a stem cell transplant for Wiskott-Aldrich syndrome, so the T cells may come from the graft donor. Sequences were derived from PBMCs, mostly from graft donor cells, sampled 360 days after TCRalphabeta/CD19-depleted stem cell transplant.

The CDR3 coding sequence is TGTGCCAGCAGCTGGGGACAGGGATCCCTTTCACCCCTCCACTTT. Translation: CASSWGQGSLSPLHF. This chain uses TRBV27 with TRBJ1-6; TRBD1 matches 9 bases. CDR3 length equals 15 residues. V shed 6 bases and J 9 bases; nucleotides not matched to a gene: 9. Per germline, CDR1 MNHEY and CDR2 SMNVEV (reference sequence).